This TCR beta chain stems from a study of brain T cells in children with intractable seizures. The assay was immunoSEQ multiplex PCR, and TCRdb's table has in-frame clones only and misses some. The data show approximately 330,000 clones, with 93% seen just once and roughly 5.7% held by the top ten. Germline V gene lookup returns CDR1 SGHVS and CDR2 FNYEAQ. The CDR3 totals 14 residues. Between the trimmed V and J ends, which lost 1 base and 4 bases, there was a span of 11 bases. Time point described: blood from clinic visit 5 months post-surgery; TSC patient then seizure free. The genes are TRBV7-6 and TRBJ2-7; no clear D. The receptor was derived from a boy under three years old with tuberous sclerosis and intractable seizures. This specimen was peripheral blood, taken approximately 5 months after surgery. The CDR3, as DNA: TGTGCCAGCAGCTTAGAGGTGGCAGGATACGAGCAGTACTTC. Translation: CASSLEVAGYEQYF.